The clone carrying this TCR beta chain showed up just a few times. Its target is unknown. The source of the sample is a study of neurological immune-mediated disorders. Whole-study findings and limits: The study phylogenetically grouped the repertoires of 18 of 34 multiple sclerosis patients into one related-CDR3 cluster, a possible signature.

The authors made cDNA by 5'RACE with 10-nucleotide random UMIs. TCRdb analysed the 5' RACE reads with MiXCR anew, one entry per CDR3 protein. The sample holds about 62,000 distinct CDR3 sequences, 4.5% to 5.5% seen once. This CDR3 is built from 14 residues. The V and J ends lost 3 bases and 2 bases, in that order; junction bases with no gene match: 3. The sequencing sample was made of PBMCs. The chain employs TRBV12-3 or TRBV12-4 and TRBJ1-2; 7 bases agree with TRBD1. This TCR derives from a woman aged 50 to 60 with multiple sclerosis. CDR3 in DNA: TGTGCCAGCAGTTTCCAGGGGGGCAACTATGGCTACACCTTC. It specifies CASSFQGGNYGYTF.